The source of this T cell receptor (beta chain) is a study of blood T cell repertoires in COVID-19 (dated by TCRdb to the early 2020s). Regarding the complete study: Samples covering the acute and convalescent phases of COVID-19 were provided by collaborators in the United States, Italy and Spain. The repertoires were made available in a free public database intended to serve as a resource for research on the immune response to SARS-CoV-2. Samples were obtained from the ongoing ImmuneRACE study (first 160 participants) and from about 1,300 subjects provided by 6 global collaborators. Where available, HLA class I and class II types were taken from metadata supplied by the sample provider and were not determined by assay-based typing. The prospective study material was composed of cDNA or gDNA derived from T cells, B-cell-depleted T cells, or PBMCs. Sample metadata almost always included a de-identified subject ID, COVID-19 status, age in years and sex. The dataset comprised deeply sampled blood TCRbeta repertoires from subjects exposed to, actively infected with, or recovered from COVID-19. The paper's findings and limits, for the study overall: The quantity of clinical and demographic metadata differed by source and by participant and was supplied without curation.

About this clone itself: Its binding antigen is unknown. Base-call qualities are not available, and no considerably larger clone is one nucleotide away.

V is reduced by 0 bases and J by 9 bases, leaving a spacing of 13 bases between them. The germline V gene encodes CDR1 SGHTS and CDR2 YDEGEE. From cysteine to phenylalanine, the CDR3 is 14 amino acids long. Only the CDR3 DNA is retained, 42 bases long and in frame from the first base. TCRbeta CDR3 regions were amplified from genomic DNA using the immunoSEQ Assay, a bias-controlled multiplex PCR. On the authors' methods: The number of nucleated cells in each sample was estimated from the amplification of reference gene primers within the assay. Sequence reads were collapsed and filtered to measure the absolute abundance of every unique TCRbeta CDR3 rearrangement. For each sample, productive Simpson clonality was calculated as the square root of Simpson's diversity index across productive rearrangements. In TCRdb, the immuneACCESS table is reduced to in-frame sequences with V and J assigned. These tables do not hold every clone; where another copy was compared, an unresolved V gene accounts for under half, and the others remain unexplained. V, J and clone size derive from that table, while D and trimming were established from the DNA sequence. The sample table shows almost 350,000 clones, and roughly 90% are seen once. The top ten constitute 1% of the sample.

In the prospective study, participants were about 18 to 100 years old, resided in 24 geographic areas of the United States, and were enrolled through a virtual design. In the prospective study, cohorts were assigned on the basis of participant-reported clinical history obtained from a screening survey and a study questionnaire. Exposed participants were defined as having been in contact with someone with a PCR-confirmed or clinician-diagnosed COVID-19 case within 2 weeks of study entry. In the prospective study, whole blood, serum and a nasopharyngeal or oropharyngeal swab were collected from each participant by mobile phlebotomists. Over a roughly 2-month period, participants in the prospective study had the option of providing additional blood draws and questionnaires. Before DNA extraction, prospective study blood samples were shipped either frozen or at room temperature.

What was sequenced was PBMCs or T cells enriched from blood (not recorded which). The chain was built from TRBV5-8 and TRBJ1-5, with a weak D call of TRBD1 (5 bases match). This TCR was sampled from a woman aged 25 to 39 who had been exposed to COVID-19. CDR3 region: CASSLAGGRGPQHF. The DNA sequence reads TGTGCCAGCAGCTTGGCCGGGGGGAGGGGGCCCCAGCATTTT.